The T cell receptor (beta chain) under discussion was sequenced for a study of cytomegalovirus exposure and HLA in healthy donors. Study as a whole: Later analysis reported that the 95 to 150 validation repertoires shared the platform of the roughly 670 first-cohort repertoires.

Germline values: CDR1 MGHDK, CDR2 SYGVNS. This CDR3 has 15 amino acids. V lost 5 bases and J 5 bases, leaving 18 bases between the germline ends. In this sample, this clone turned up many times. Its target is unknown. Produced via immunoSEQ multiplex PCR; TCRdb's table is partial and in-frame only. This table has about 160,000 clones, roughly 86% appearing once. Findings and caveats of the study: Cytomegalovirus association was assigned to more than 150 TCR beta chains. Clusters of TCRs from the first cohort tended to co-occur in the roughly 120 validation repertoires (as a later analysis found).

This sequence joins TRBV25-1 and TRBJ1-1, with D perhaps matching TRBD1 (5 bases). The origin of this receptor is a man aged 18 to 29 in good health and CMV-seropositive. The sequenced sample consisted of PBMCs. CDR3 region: CASSWPGQGRTEAFF. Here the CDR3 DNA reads TGTGCCAGCAGTTGGCCAGGGCAAGGGAGGACTGAAGCTTTCTTT. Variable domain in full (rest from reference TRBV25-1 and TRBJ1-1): EADIYQTPRYLVIGTGKKITLECSQTMGHDKMYWYQQDPGMELHLIHYSYGVNSTEKGDLSSESTVSRIRTEHFPLTLESARPSHTSQYLCASSWPGQGRTEAFFGQGTRLTVV.